These 25 T cell receptor beta chains were all obtained from the same sample, sequenced in a study of tumor and adjacent non-tumor tissue in lung cancer. No cell sorting was done before RNA was extracted from the tissue. A modified ARM-PCR protocol with three rounds of nested PCR amplified TCRbeta. TCRdb reanalysed the multiplex PCR reads using MiXCR and keeps one entry per CDR3 protein. The sample holds approximately 90,000 distinct CDR3 sequences; around two thirds are singletons and the top ten take roughly 14%. Sequencing was performed on lung tumor tissue. The receptors were gathered from a man aged 65 to 79 with non-small cell lung cancer.

As concerns this clonotype: Germline is not matched at one junction end, which may reflect a read error. The gene calls are TRBV20-1 and TRBJ2-7; 9 bases line up with TRBD2. The CDR3 is made up of 13 amino acids. CDR1 DFQATT and CDR2 SNEGSKA come from the germline V gene (reference sequence). CDR3 in amino acids: CSSQRGALYEHYF. The CDR3 DNA follows: TGCAGTTCCCAGCGGGGGGCGCTCTACGAGCATTACTTC.

To note about this clonotype: A much larger clone sits a single nucleotide away, making a read error possible. The chain employs TRBV30 and TRBJ2-2, with D possibly being TRBD2 (6 bases). The CDR3 contains 14 residues. CDR1 is GTSNPN and CDR2 is SVGIG in the germline V gene (reference sequence). The chain's CDR3 is CTWSVRGYTGELFF. Written as DNA, the CDR3 is TGTACCTGGAGTGTACGGGGGTATACCGGGGAGCTGTTTTTT.

Turning to this clonotype: This CDR3 is missing its conserved last phenylalanine or tryptophan, likely due to a read error. Because the CDR3's place on the DNA is in doubt, the DNA is left out and the CDR3 is given as listed by TCRdb. The rearrangement links TRBV6-6 to TRBJ2-5; the DNA was not compared with TRBD2, the D call given in the table. Germline V gene sequence: CDR1 MNHNY, CDR2 SVGAGI (reference sequence). 14 amino acids form the CDR3, both terminal residues included. CDR3 residues: CATLAGGKQETQYL.

The gene calls are TRBV29-1 and TRBJ1-3; D is ambiguous. The ends were cut back, 6 bases at V and 0 bases at J, with 6 bases in the middle. Looked up from germline, CDR1 is SQVTM and CDR2 is ANQGSEA. The CDR3 covers 12 residues. This CDR3 reads CSVWNSGNTIYF. CDR3 bases: TGCAGCGTATGGAACTCTGGAAACACCATATATTTT. The full variable domain, rest sourced from reference TRBV29-1 and TRBJ1-3, is SAVISQKPSRDICQRGTSLTIQCQVDSQVTMMFWYRQQPGQSLTLIATANQGSEATYESGFVIDKFPISRPNLTFSTLTVSNMSPEDSSIYLCSVWNSGNTIYFGEGSWLTVV.

On this clonotype itself: Being one base from a much bigger clone, this may be a read error. V and J are TRBV29-1 and TRBJ2-5; no clear D gene. Trimming shortened V by 8 bases and J by 7 bases, and 11 bases separated the two germline ends. Germline CDR1 reads SQVTM; CDR2 reads ANQGSEA. This CDR3 contains 10 residues. CDR3 coding DNA: TGCAGCACCGGTGAAGCGACCCAGTACTTC. Its translation: CSTGEATQYF.

Note on this clonotype: The germline gene is not matched at one end of the junction; a read error may be the cause. The chain joins TRBV5-5 to TRBJ2-3; 8 bases align to TRBD2. CDR3 size: 16 residues. The germline V gene encodes CDR1 SGHKS and CDR2 YYEKEE (reference sequence). Here the CDR3 reads CASRLGIAGPTDTQYF. The CDR3 coding sequence is TGTGCAAGCAGGTTGGGGATAGCGGGACCCACAGATACGCAGTATTTT.

Regarding this clonotype: The junction and the germline gene differ at one end; a read error may be behind it. This chain connects TRBV28 to TRBJ2-4; D possibly corresponds to TRBD2 (6 bases). The CDR3 is 16 residues long. Germline CDR1 reads MDHEN; CDR2 reads SYDVKM. The CDR3 bases are TGTGCCAGCAGGTGTACCGGGACTCCAGCCAAAAACGTTCAGTACTTC. This translates into CASRCTGTPAKNVQYF. The entire variable domain, with the rest obtained from reference TRBV28 and TRBJ2-4, is as follows: DVKVTQSSRYLVKRTGEKVFLECVQDMDHENMFWYRQDPGLGLRLIYFSYDVKMKEKGDIPEGYSVSREKKERFSLILESASTNQTSMYLCASRCTGTPAKNVQYFGAGTRLSVL.

Only one count was recorded for this clonotype. This chain connects TRBV20-1 to TRBJ2-1; possibly TRBD2 for D (5 bases). The V end lost 4 bases, the J end lost 16 bases, and 23 bases lay between the germline ends. Germline V gives CDR1 DFQATT, CDR2 SNEGSKA (reference sequence). CDR3 length: 13 amino acids. The CDR3 nucleotides are TGCAGTGCTAATGAGGGTTTCTACAATGGGCAATTCTTC. The encoded protein is CSANEGFYNGQFF.

V and J are TRBV6-2 or TRBV6-3 and TRBJ2-2; D may be TRBD2 (6 bases). This CDR3 has 15 amino acids. Germline values: CDR1 MNHEY, CDR2 SVGEGT. Trimming shortened V by 5 bases and J by 4 bases, and 14 bases separated the two germline ends. The CDR3 loop reads CASSPLAGGTGELFF. In DNA form, the CDR3 reads TGTGCCAGCAGTCCACTAGCTGGGGGCACCGGGGAGCTGTTTTTT.

Worth noting for this clonotype: A read error may account for a junction end that differs from germline. The chain has TRBV6-2 or TRBV6-3 and TRBJ1-3; D ambiguous. The CDR3 is 12 amino acids. Germline-derived CDR1 and CDR2 are MNHEY and SVGEGT. The CDR3 is CASGFDGNTIYF. The CDR3 DNA reads as TGCGCCAGCGGTTTCGATGGAAACACCATATATTTT.

In regard to this clonotype: One junction end does not reproduce the germline sequence, and a read error may be involved. The chain couples TRBV11-2 to TRBJ2-1, with D possibly TRBD1 on 6 matching bases. CDR1 and CDR2 (germline): SGHAT, FQNNGV. This CDR3 region has 15 residues. As DNA, the CDR3 is TGTGCTAGCAGCTTCCAGGGGCTAGGAAACAATGAGCAGTTCTTC. Its translation is CASSFQGLGNNEQFF.

This clonotype came up many times. This chain joins TRBV6-6 and TRBJ1-5; perhaps TRBD1 as D (5 bases). CDR3 size: 13 residues. Germline CDR1 MNHNY, CDR2 SVGAGI (reference sequence). Trimming pared 6 bases from V and 6 bases from J, leaving 12 bases between. The CDR3 DNA reads TGTGCCAGCAGACGGGGGTCCGGTCAGCCCCAGCATTTT. Translating it yields CASRRGSGQPQHF.

This clonotype came up many times. The chain is built from TRBV12-3 or TRBV12-4 and TRBJ2-7; D is possibly TRBD1 or TRBD2 (5 bases each). Between the trimmed V and J ends, which lost 2 bases and 1 base, there was a span of 21 bases. CDR3 length: 18 residues. CDR3 in amino acids: CASSLSKSGTGLSYEQYF. CDR3 bases: TGTGCCAGCAGTTTATCTAAGTCCGGGACGGGCCTTTCCTACGAGCAGTACTTC.

This chain connects TRBV24-1 to TRBJ2-5; D uncertain. Germline assignment: CDR1 KGHDR and CDR2 SFDVKD. The V and J ends lost 5 bases and 5 bases respectively, with 11 bases between them. The CDR3 sequence is 13 residues long. Here the CDR3 reads CATSVTAAETQYF. Here the CDR3 DNA reads TGTGCCACCAGTGTGACCGCGGCGGAGACCCAGTACTTC.

The chain carries TRBV11-2 and TRBJ2-3; tentatively, D is TRBD2 (5 bases). CDR1 is SGHAT, CDR2 FQNNGV, per germline. The CDR3 runs 19 residues. V lost 6 bases, J lost 2 bases, and 27 bases lay in between. CDR3 amino acids: CASSFHRDGRRLYTDTQYF. Here the CDR3 DNA reads TGTGCCAGCAGTTTCCATCGAGACGGCAGGAGGCTGTACACAGATACGCAGTATTTT. The entire variable domain, with the rest obtained from reference TRBV11-2 and TRBJ2-3, is as follows: EAGVAQSPRYKIIEKRQSVAFWCNPISGHATLYWYQQILGQGPKLLIQFQNNGVVDDSQLPKDRFSAERLKGVDSTLKIQPAKLEDSAVYLCASSFHRDGRRLYTDTQYFGPGTRLTVL.

This clonotype was seen many times. The genes are TRBV29-1 and TRBJ2-2, with 7 positions matching TRBD1. Germline CDR1 reads SQVTM; CDR2 reads ANQGSEA. The CDR3 has 14 amino acids. Trimming at V came to 6 bases and at J to 1 base, leaving 5 bases not matched to a gene. The DNA of the CDR3 is TGCAGCGTCGCCGGGACAGAGAACACCGGGGAGCTGTTTTTT. The encoded protein is CSVAGTENTGELFF.

The chain carries TRBV20-1 and TRBJ2-3; D may be TRBD2 (5 bases). Trimming removed 5 bases at V and 2 bases at J, with 14 bases between. Germline CDR1 is DFQATT and CDR2 is SNEGSKA (reference sequence). This CDR3 region has 14 residues. CDR3 nucleotide sequence: TGCAGTGCTGTCGGACTCGAATACACAGATACGCAGTATTTT. It is translated as CSAVGLEYTDTQYF.

Concerning this clonotype itself: It may be a read error: a sequence one base away is much more abundant. This CDR3 is missing its conserved last phenylalanine or tryptophan, likely due to a read error. The V call is TRBV29-1, the J call TRBJ2-2; D unclear. The CDR3 extends over 14 amino acids. Deletions cut 3 bases from V and 0 bases from J, with 8 bases between. Germline V gene data show CDR1 as SQVTM and CDR2 as ANQGSEA. The CDR3 nucleotides read TGCAGCGTTGAGTACCTCGCGAACACCGGGGAGCTGTTTTTA. Translating gives CSVEYLANTGELFL.

This clonotype was recorded many times. The chain couples TRBV10-1 to TRBJ2-2, with 7 bases lining up with TRBD1. CDR3 length: 17 amino acids. V lost 0 bases and J lost 2; bases outside the gene matches: 6. Germline CDR1 WNHNN, CDR2 SYGVQD (reference sequence). As DNA, the CDR3 is TGCGCCAGCAGTGAGTCGGCCAGGGGGATAAACACCGGGGAGCTGTTTTTT. Encoded protein: CASSESARGINTGELFF.

This clonotype has only one observation. V is TRBV11-1 and J is TRBJ2-3; no definite D call. The V gene's germline CDR1 is SGHAT and CDR2 FQDESV (reference sequence). This CDR3 spans 13 amino acids. The CDR3 DNA reads as TGTAGCAGCAGCTTAGTGGTGACTGATACGCAGTATTTT. As protein: CSSSLVVTDTQYF.

Points on this clonotype: No conserved phenylalanine or tryptophan is present at the end of the CDR3, so a read error is the likely explanation. Because the CDR3's place on the DNA is in doubt, the DNA is left out and the CDR3 is given as listed by TCRdb. J is TRBJ2-7 and V is TRBV29-1. The CDR3 is 12 amino acids long, termini counted. Germline-derived CDR1 and CDR2 are SQVTM and ANQGSEA. Here the CDR3 reads CSAKKKDYEQYL.

This clonotype was seen a handful of times. The chain has TRBV7-3 and TRBJ1-2; D not resolved. The CDR3 consists of 14 residues. V gave up 5 bases and J gave up 7 bases, with 17 bases separating them. The germline gives CDR1 SGHTA, CDR2 FQGTGA. The DNA for the CDR3 is TGTGCCAGCAGCCCCCAGCCTTCAATGGGTGGCTACACCTTC. This translates into CASSPQPSMGGYTF. Full variable domain (missing parts from reference TRBV7-3 and TRBJ1-2): GAGVSQTPSNKVTEKGKYVELRCDPISGHTALYWYRQSLGQGPEFLIYFQGTGAADDSGLPNDRFFAVRPEGSVSTLKIQRTERGDSAVYLCASSPQPSMGGYTFGSGTRLTVV.

This clonotype was recorded once. This is likely a read error, given that the CDR3 carries no conserved phenylalanine or tryptophan at its end. The genes are TRBV6-5 and TRBJ2-1; D is unresolved. CDR1 MNHEY and CDR2 SVGAGI come from the germline V gene. V shed 3 bases and J shed 5 bases, with 8 bases lying between them. The length of the CDR3 is 13 residues. Here the CDR3 reads CASSYEGHNEQFL. For the CDR3, the DNA is TGTGCCAGCAGTTATGAAGGGCACAATGAGCAGTTCTTA.

With respect to this clonotype: This CDR3 is missing its conserved last phenylalanine or tryptophan, likely due to a read error. This chain uses TRBV5-6 with TRBJ1-4; D might be TRBD1 (6 bases). The germline gives CDR1 SGHDT, CDR2 YYEEEE. This CDR3 is 14 amino acids long. The CDR3 DNA sequence: TGTGTCAGCAGCTTGGCGGGGGCAGGAGAAAAACTGTTTTTG. Protein: CVSSLAGAGEKLFL.

To note about this clonotype: A read error is likely, as this CDR3 ends without the conserved phenylalanine or tryptophan. V gene TRBV29-1 combines with J gene TRBJ2-7; either TRBD1 or TRBD2 may supply D (5 bases each). The V gene lost 5 bases and the J gene lost 10 bases, with 18 bases spanning the gap. The length of the CDR3 is 12 residues. CDR1 and CDR2 (germline): SQVTM, ANQGSEA. CDR3 nucleotide sequence: TGCAGCGTTAGGGACGGATCGGGTGATCAGTACATC. Translation: CSVRDGSGDQYI.